A selection of T cell receptor beta chains follows, all from one sample in a study of T cells in narcolepsy. Sequencing was performed with immunoSEQ multiplex PCR; in TCRdb, only in-frame clones are kept and a portion is missing. Here the sample spans tens of thousands of clones, around four fifths being singletons. The material sequenced was CD45RA- memory CD4+ T cells from PBMCs. All receptors come from a human donor with narcolepsy. The CDR3 runs from the conserved cysteine through the conserved F or W. The D gene is left open where the match is weak. Clone size, where shown, is once, few, many, or a class for clones that have expanded.

clone size	V gene	J gene	D gene	CDR3 protein	CDR3 DNA
NA	TRBV7-9	TRBJ2-7	NA	CASRWGQGGEQYF	TGTGCCAGCAGGTGGGGGCAGGGTGGCGAGCAGTACTTC
NA	TRBV9	TRBJ2-1	NA	CASSVPGNEQFF	TGTGCCAGCAGCGTACCAGGCAATGAGCAGTTCTTC
NA	TRBV29-1	TRBJ1-2	TRBD1	CSVVAGGGYGYTF	TGCAGCGTTGTCGCAGGGGGCGGGTATGGCTACACCTTC
NA	TRBV15	TRBJ2-1	TRBD2	CATSRDLTSGRGEQFF	TGTGCCACCAGCAGAGATCTCACTAGCGGAAGGGGAGAGCAGTTCTTC
NA	TRBV5-4	TRBJ2-3	NA	CASSPPSTDTQYF	TGTGCCAGCAGCCCCCCGTCCACAGATACGCAGTATTTT
NA	TRBV19	TRBJ1-1	NA	CASTLQWEGAGYTEAFF	TGTGCCAGTACCTTACAGTGGGAAGGGGCCGGGTACACTGAAGCTTTCTTT
NA	TRBV30	TRBJ2-7	TRBD2	CAWSGTSGFAQYF	TGTGCCTGGAGCGGGACTAGCGGGTTTGCACAGTACTTC
NA	TRBV7-7	TRBJ2-1	NA	CASSLDGVDDEQFF	TGTGCCAGCAGCTTAGACGGGGTAGACGATGAGCAGTTCTTC
NA	TRBV18	TRBJ1-2	NA	CASSPTGRVAVGYTF	TGTGCCAGCTCACCCACTGGCCGGGTAGCGGTTGGCTACACCTTC
NA	TRBV6-1	TRBJ2-1	TRBD2	CASGLAGGNEQFF	TGTGCCAGCGGACTAGCGGGAGGCAATGAGCAGTTCTTC
NA	TRBV28	TRBJ2-4	TRBD1	CASSLYGQGLAKNIQYF	TGTGCCAGCAGTTTATACGGACAGGGGCTAGCCAAAAACATTCAGTACTTC
once	TRBV9	TRBJ2-1	NA	CASSVVPLGDEQFF	TGTGCCAGCAGCGTAGTCCCCCTAGGGGATGAGCAGTTCTTC
NA	TRBV19	TRBJ1-6	TRBD1	CASSASSSTGRHSPLHF	TGTGCCAGTAGTGCCTCGTCTTCGACAGGGAGGCATTCACCCCTCCACTTT
few	TRBV2	TRBJ1-1	NA	CASSEFTEAFF	TGTGCCAGCAGTGAATTTACTGAAGCTTTCTTT
NA	TRBV4-1	TRBJ1-3	TRBD1	CASSQEDRAGNTIYF	TGCGCCAGCAGCCAAGAAGACAGGGCTGGAAACACCATATATTTT
NA	TRBV7-8	TRBJ2-7	NA	CASSRSGLDEQYF	TGTGCCAGCAGCCGGTCAGGGCTCGACGAGCAGTACTTC
NA	TRBV7-9	TRBJ2-1	TRBD2	CASSSLAGGRFSSYNEQFF	TGTGCCAGCAGCTCCCTAGCGGGGGGACGCTTTTCCTCCTACAATGAGCAGTTCTTC
NA	TRBV6-4	TRBJ1-1	NA	CASSDVGRRIAMNTEAFF	TGTGCCAGCAGTGACGTAGGACGGAGAATCGCGATGAACACTGAAGCTTTCTTT
NA	TRBV27	TRBJ1-2	NA	CASSLFGEEGYTF	TGTGCCAGCAGTTTATTCGGGGAAGAAGGCTACACCTTC
once	TRBV5-5	TRBJ1-4	NA	CASSLKGEKLFF	TGTGCCAGCAGCTTGAAGGGAGAAAAACTGTTTTTT
NA	TRBV19	TRBJ2-5	TRBD2	CASSMGNGGARETQYF	TGTGCCAGTAGTATGGGGAACGGGGGGGCCCGTGAGACCCAGTACTTC
NA	TRBV7-9	TRBJ2-1	TRBD2	CASSLGGGYNEQFF	TGTGCCAGCAGCTTAGGCGGGGGTTACAATGAGCAGTTCTTC
once	TRBV11-3	TRBJ2-5	NA	CASSFGGSEQETQYF	TGTGCCAGCAGCTTCGGAGGGAGTGAACAAGAGACCCAGTACTTC
few	TRBV2	TRBJ1-5	NA	CASSVDPYNQPQHF	TGTGCCAGCAGTGTAGATCCGTACAATCAGCCCCAGCATTTT
NA	TRBV5-6	TRBJ2-3	NA	CASSLPSTDTQYF	TGTGCCAGCAGCTTGCCCAGCACAGATACGCAGTATTTT
few	TRBV6-5	TRBJ1-2	NA	CASTPAGDSGYTF	TGTGCCAGCACTCCTGCGGGGGATTCTGGCTACACCTTC
NA	TRBV30	TRBJ1-1	NA	CAWSDRAYTEAFF	TGTGCCTGGAGTGACAGGGCTTACACTGAAGCTTTCTTT
NA	TRBV10-3	TRBJ1-1	NA	CAISDGTPSGNTEAFF	TGTGCCATCAGTGACGGGACCCCATCGGGGAACACTGAAGCTTTCTTT
NA	TRBV21-1	TRBJ1-3	NA	CASSKERGKCSGNTIYF	TGTGCCAGCAGCAAAGAGAGGGGGAAGTGCTCTGGAAACACCATATATTTT
NA	TRBV9	TRBJ2-5	TRBD1	CASSVTGGRETQYF	TGTGCCAGCAGCGTGACAGGGGGAAGAGAGACCCAGTACTTC
NA	TRBV14	TRBJ1-2	NA	CASSPVGGGNRYGYTF	TGTGCCAGCAGCCCCGTTGGAGGGGGGAACCGCTATGGCTACACCTTC
once	TRBV29-1	TRBJ2-1	NA	CSVGGNEQFF	TGCAGCGTTGGGGGAAATGAGCAGTTCTTC
NA	TRBV10-1	TRBJ2-7	NA	CASSAFYEQYF	TGCGCCAGCAGTGCTTTCTACGAGCAGTACTTC
NA	TRBV30	TRBJ1-1	NA	CAWMLGGVNTEAFF	TGTGCCTGGATGCTCGGGGGGGTAAACACTGAAGCTTTCTTT
NA	TRBV27	TRBJ1-2	TRBD1	CASSQTGIGGYTF	TGTGCCAGCAGTCAGACAGGGATAGGCGGCTACACCTTC
NA	TRBV7-9	TRBJ1-4	NA	CAGGQDLAEGKLFF	TGTGCGGGAGGGCAGGACTTAGCCGAGGGGAAACTGTTTTTT
few	TRBV9	TRBJ2-7	NA	CASSVVPAAEQYF	TGTGCCAGCAGCGTAGTTCCAGCGGCGGAGCAGTACTTC
NA	TRBV10-3	TRBJ1-4	TRBD1	CAISEGDSPNEKLFF	TGTGCCATCAGTGAGGGGGACAGTCCTAATGAAAAACTGTTTTTT
NA	TRBV19	TRBJ1-1	TRBD1	CASRRDRNTEAFF	TGTGCCAGTAGACGGGACAGGAACACTGAAGCTTTCTTT